A single sample gave rise to the 19 T cell receptor beta chains below, sequenced in a study of T cells after yellow fever vaccination. One entry per CDR3 protein results from TCRdb running MiXCR on the 5' RACE reads. The sample gives 95,000 to 150,000 distinct CDR3 sequences, almost 9% of which show up once; under 40% is in the top ten. This material consisted of CD8+ T cells sorted from PBMCs, taken on the day of the yellow fever booster vaccination. These receptors were obtained from a young man who received the YFV17D yellow fever vaccine.

Ten or more counts support this clonotype. The CDR3: CASSFVSGQGGIQYF. In DNA form, the CDR3 reads TGTGCCAGCAGCTTCGTCTCGGGACAGGGAGGCATTCAGTACTTC. This rearrangement joins TRBV7-9 to TRBJ2-4, with TRBD1 identical over 9 bases. The V segment lost 3 bases and the J segment 9 bases; nucleotides outside the gene matches: 9. CDR1 is SEHNR and CDR2 is FQNEAQ in the germline V gene (reference sequence). The CDR3 consists of 15 residues. Filled out from reference TRBV7-9 and TRBJ2-4, the complete variable domain reads DTGVSQNPRHKITKRGQNVTFRCDPISEHNRLYWYRQTLGQGPEFLTYFQNEAQLEKSRLLSDRFSAERPKGSFSTLEIQRTEQGDSAMYLCASSFVSGQGGIQYFGAGTRLSVL.

This rearrangement joins TRBV19 to TRBJ2-7; 7 bases map to TRBD1. Germline V gene sequence: CDR1 LNHDA, CDR2 SQIVND (reference sequence). J gave up 2 bases and V 4 bases, and 2 bases lay outside the gene matches. The CDR3 runs 13 residues. The CDR3 region is CASSRDSTYEQYF. CDR3 nucleotides: TGTGCCAGTAGTAGGGACAGTACCTACGAGCAGTACTTC.

V gene TRBV20-1 combines with J gene TRBJ2-1; TRBD1 agrees at 10 bases. Germline CDR1 and CDR2: DFQATT and SNEGSKA (reference sequence). Losses at the gene ends were 1 base for V and 6 bases for J; bases not matched to a gene: 12. The length of the CDR3 is 17 residues. The CDR3: CSARARDRGWEGNEQFF. The CDR3 region has the DNA TGCAGTGCTAGAGCCCGGGACAGGGGCTGGGAGGGCAATGAGCAGTTCTTC.

This clonotype was detected many times. This chain connects TRBV10-3 to TRBJ1-5, with 7 nucleotides matching TRBD1. Germline V lookup: CDR1 ENHRY, CDR2 SYGVKD. This CDR3 has 15 residues. Trimming took 2 bases from V and 4 from J; bases not matched to a gene: 5. The DNA for the CDR3 is TGTGCCATCAGTGAGCGACAGGGATCGAATCAGCCCCAGCATTTT. This codes for CAISERQGSNQPQHF.

The CDR3 sequence: CASSPGRGDEQFF. Written as DNA, the CDR3 is TGTGCCAGCAGCCCCGGGCGGGGGGATGAGCAGTTCTTC. V and J are TRBV9 and TRBJ2-1; 8 bases align to TRBD2. The CDR3 length is 13 residues. The V gene end was trimmed by 4 bases and the J gene end by 8 bases; junction bases not matched to a gene: 5. Germline lookup yields CDR1 SGDLS and CDR2 YYNGEE.

This clonotype was seen many times. The gene calls are TRBV7-9 and TRBJ2-6; D is perhaps TRBD1 (5 bases). CDR3 length: 14 amino acids. Trimming removed 8 bases at V and 0 bases at J, with 8 bases between. Looked up from germline, CDR1 is SEHNR and CDR2 is FQNEAQ (reference sequence). For the CDR3, the DNA is TGTGCCAGCGCAGACAGCTCTGGGGCCAACGTCCTGACTTTC. Residues: CASADSSGANVLTF.

This clonotype was seen only a few times. This rearrangement joins TRBV10-1 to TRBJ1-6; 9 bases map to TRBD1. This CDR3 has 16 residues. J gave up 6 bases and V 3 bases, and 6 bases lay outside the gene matches. Germline values: CDR1 WNHNN, CDR2 SYGVQD (reference sequence). For the CDR3, the DNA is TGCGCCAGCAGTGATGGACAGGGGCCCAGTAATTCACCCCTCCACTTT. Amino acid sequence: CASSDGQGPSNSPLHF.

This clonotype turned up a few times. The chain employs TRBV7-6 and TRBJ2-5, with TRBD2 identical over 8 bases. The junction had 14 bases not matched to a gene; V was cut back by 4 bases and J by 4 bases. The germline CDR1 and CDR2 sequences are SGHVS and FNYEAQ. The CDR3 is 17 residues long. DNA for the CDR3: TGTGCCAGCAGCTCCGCCCCAGTGGGCGGGGGGAGAGAGACCCAGTACTTC. Amino acid sequence: CASSSAPVGGGRETQYF.

V and J are TRBV6-2 or TRBV6-3 and TRBJ2-2, with TRBD2 matching over 7 bases. The germline gives CDR1 MNHEY, CDR2 SVGEGT. With V trimmed by 7 bases and J by 5 bases, 10 bases remained unmatched. This CDR3 is built from 15 residues. CDR3: CASIDRGESTGELFF. The DNA for the CDR3 is TGTGCCAGCATTGATCGGGGGGAATCTACCGGGGAGCTGTTTTTT.

The CDR3 DNA is TGTGCCAGCAGTTACCAGGGTGCCCATGTGGATGAGCAGTTCTTC. Its protein is CASSYQGAHVDEQFF. This chain uses TRBV6-6 with TRBJ2-1; possibly TRBD1 for D (5 bases). The CDR3 contains 15 residues. CDR1 and CDR2 from the germline V gene are MNHNY and SVGAGI (reference sequence). Deletions cut 2 bases from V and 8 bases from J, with 16 bases between.

This chain joins TRBV6-6 and TRBJ1-1; D possibly corresponds to TRBD1 (5 bases). The germline V gene encodes CDR1 MNHNY and CDR2 SVGAGI (reference sequence). The CDR3 is 14 amino acids. V was trimmed by 4 bases and J by 2 bases, leaving 11 bases between them. CDR3 protein: CASSSFGGNTEAFF. DNA of the CDR3: TGTGCCAGCAGTTCCTTTGGGGGTAACACTGAAGCTTTCTTT.

This sequence joins TRBV7-2 and TRBJ1-2, with D possibly matching TRBD1 (6 bases). Per the germline V gene, CDR1 is SGHTA and CDR2 is FQGNSA. V was cut by 5 bases and J by 6 bases, with 13 bases left in between. This CDR3 comprises 13 residues. The CDR3 region is CASSPGVVDGYTF. CDR3 DNA: TGTGCCAGCAGCCCAGGGGTTGTTGATGGCTACACCTTC. The full variable domain, in which reference TRBV7-2 and TRBJ1-2 provide the parts outside the CDR3, is GAGVSQSPSNKVTEKGKDVELRCDPISGHTALYWYRQSLGQGLEFLIYFQGNSAPDKSGLPSDRFSAERTGGSVSTLTIQRTQQEDSAVYLCASSPGVVDGYTFGSGTRLTVV.

The rearrangement uses TRBV6-2 or TRBV6-3 and TRBJ2-3, with D possibly TRBD2 on 6 matching bases. Trimming took 2 bases from V and 3 from J, leaving 9 bases between them. CDR1 is MNHEY, CDR2 SVGEGT, per germline. The CDR3 has 14 amino acids. CDR3 in DNA: TGTGCCAGCAGTTACGCGGGACGTACAGATACGCAGTATTTT. Its protein product is CASSYAGRTDTQYF.

The V and J genes are TRBV11-2 and TRBJ1-1, with 7 nucleotides matching TRBD1. Germline V gives CDR1 SGHAT, CDR2 FQNNGV. Trimming took 4 bases from V and 3 from J; bases not matched to a gene: 5. This CDR3 spans 14 amino acids. The CDR3: CASSSRGQYTEAFF. In nucleotides, the CDR3 is TGTGCCAGCAGCTCCCGGGGACAGTACACTGAAGCTTTCTTT.

This clonotype was seen a few times. CDR3 residues: CASSLVAGVGQPQHF. The CDR3 coding sequence is TGTGCCAGCAGTTTAGTGGCTGGGGTGGGTCAGCCCCAGCATTTT. The J gene is TRBJ1-5, the V gene TRBV6-5, with D unclear. Germline CDR1 MNHEY, CDR2 SVGAGI. Trimming stripped 4 bases from V and 6 bases from J, with 16 bases between. CDR3 length: 15 residues.

This clonotype was counted only a few times. The V gene is TRBV4-1, the J gene TRBJ2-3; D possibly corresponds to TRBD2 (6 bases). Germline values: CDR1 MGHRA, CDR2 YSYEKL. The CDR3 sequence is 15 residues long. V dropped 8 bases and J dropped 0 bases, with 15 bases sitting between them. CDR3 loop: CASSGASRSTDTQYF. The CDR3 DNA reads as TGCGCCAGCTCGGGAGCTAGCCGCAGCACAGATACGCAGTATTTT.

This chain links TRBV12-5 with TRBJ1-2; 7 positions match TRBD1. The V gene's germline CDR1 is LGHNT and CDR2 FRNRAP. CDR3 length equals 16 residues. V dropped 3 bases and J dropped 1; count of bases not matched to a gene: 8. CDR3 sequence (DNA): TGTGCTAGTGGTTTTGGGACAGTCAAGAGTAACTATGGCTACACCTTC. It is translated as CASGFGTVKSNYGYTF.

This clonotype has at least ten counts. CDR3 nucleotides: TGTGCCAGCAGCTCGACAGGGTATAGCAATCAGCCCCAGCATTTT. As protein: CASSSTGYSNQPQHF. The rearrangement uses TRBV12-3 or TRBV12-4 and TRBJ1-5, with 7 bases that match TRBD1. The CDR3 contains 15 residues. V trimming: 6 bases; J trimming: 0 bases; junction bases outside the gene matches: 5.

This clonotype was found a few times. This rearrangement joins TRBV20-1 to TRBJ1-1, with D maybe TRBD1 (6 bases). Trimming shortened V by 6 bases and J by 3 bases, and 20 bases separated the two germline ends. CDR3 length: 15 amino acids. Germline-derived CDR1 and CDR2 are DFQATT and SNEGSKA (reference sequence). CDR3 bases: TGCAGTGCCCCAGCTCGGACAGTTTCGGACACTGAAGCTTTCTTT. Its protein product is CSAPARTVSDTEAFF.